These 5 T cell receptor beta chains were sequenced from one sample in a study of T cells after yellow fever vaccination. TCRdb ran MiXCR on the 5' RACE reads and lists one entry per CDR3 protein. The profile covers 250,000 or so distinct CDR3 sequences, with approximately 6.7% appearing a single time and 0.8% to 1.2% taken by the ten largest. The specimen comprised CD4+ T cells sorted from PBMCs, sampled on the day of the yellow fever booster vaccination. The receptors here all came from a young man who received the YFV17D yellow fever vaccine.

The CDR3 region is CASSQEFTGPRSEQFF. The CDR3 coding sequence is TGCGCCAGCAGCCAAGAATTTACAGGCCCCCGGTCTGAGCAGTTCTTC. The chain has TRBV4-3 and TRBJ2-1, with a tentative D call TRBD1 (5 bases). V dropped 0 bases and J dropped 9 bases, with 18 bases sitting between them. The CDR3 totals 16 residues. Germline V lookup: CDR1 LGHNA, CDR2 YSLEER.

The CDR3 reads CASSLERSYGYTF. The CDR3 bases are TGTGCCAGCAGCTTGGAGAGGAGCTATGGCTACACCTTC. The rearrangement links TRBV7-8 to TRBJ1-2; D ambiguous. Trimming stripped 3 bases from V and 4 bases from J, with 9 bases between. This CDR3 region has 13 residues. The germline CDR1 and CDR2 sequences are SGHVS and FQNEAQ.

This clonotype showed up just a few times. Here the CDR3 DNA reads TGTGCCAGTAGATCCTCGGACCGCACCACCATATATTTT. Its translation is CASRSSDRTTIYF. V usage is TRBV19 and J usage is TRBJ1-3; D is unresolved. This CDR3 region has 13 residues. Germline V gene lookup returns CDR1 LNHDA and CDR2 SQIVND (reference sequence). V lost 6 bases, J lost 9 bases, and 15 bases lay in between. The full variable domain, with the rest looked up from reference TRBV19 and TRBJ1-3, is DGGITQSPKYLFRKEGQNVTLSCEQNLNHDAMYWYRQDPGQGLRLIYYSQIVNDFQKGDIAEGYSVSREKKESFPLTVTSAQKNPTAFYLCASRSSDRTTIYFGEGSWLTVV.

The rearrangement joins TRBV2 to TRBJ2-7; 8 nucleotides agree with TRBD2. Germline lookup yields CDR1 SNHLY and CDR2 FYNNEI. J gave up 3 bases and V 2 bases, and 3 bases lay outside the gene matches. The CDR3 is made up of 14 amino acids. DNA for the CDR3: TGTGCCAGCAGTGAACTAGCGGGTTTCTACGAGCAGTACTTC. This encodes CASSELAGFYEQYF.

Ten or more counts support this clonotype. This chain links TRBV10-3 with TRBJ1-5, with D perhaps matching TRBD1 (6 bases). With 5 bases removed from V and 0 bases from J, the gap between germline ends came to 11 bases. The CDR3 has 15 amino acids. Germline V lookup: CDR1 ENHRY, CDR2 SYGVKD. The CDR3 nucleotides read TGTGCCATCAGTCGGGACAAGTATAGCAATCAGCCCCAGCATTTT. Protein sequence: CAISRDKYSNQPQHF.